This T cell receptor (beta chain) was profiled in a study of pediatric ulcerative colitis. The germline V gene encodes CDR1 MNHNS and CDR2 SASEGT. This CDR3 is 15 amino acids long. V lost 7 bases, J lost 0 bases, and 3 bases stayed unmatched. Rectal tissue came from one to two pinch biopsies taken at colonoscopy. Controls: normal colonoscopy findings, no IBD within the following year. The table came from immunoSEQ multiplex PCR; TCRdb's copy has only in-frame clones and leaves some out. The data contain fewer than 20,000 clones, 80% of them seen just once; the ten biggest clones take up about 7.6%. Study findings and constraints: A couple of rectal clonotypes were found only in ulcerative colitis patients, all of them.

The sample holds one count of this clone. Its antigen remains unidentified. The sequence was obtained from a boy between 5 and 17 years old who was a control in a study of pediatric ulcerative colitis. The V gene is TRBV6-1, the J gene TRBJ2-6, with 7 nucleotides matching TRBD1. Sequenced: gut tissue. CDR3 DNA sequence: TGTGCCAGCACTGGACAGGCCTCTGGGGCCAACGTCCTGACTTTC. Encoded protein: CASTGQASGANVLTF.